This TCR beta chain was recovered during a study of blood T cell repertoires in COVID-19 (dated by TCRdb to between 2020 and 2021). About the study as a whole: The collaborator samples originated in the United States, Italy and Spain and spanned the acute and convalescent phases of COVID-19. The prospective study material was composed of cDNA or gDNA derived from T cells, B-cell-depleted T cells, or PBMCs. The repertoires were released in a freely available public database intended as a resource for research on the immune response to SARS-CoV-2. Nearly every sample came with metadata listing a de-identified subject ID, COVID-19 status, age in years and sex. Samples came from the ongoing ImmuneRACE study (first 160 participants) plus 1,254 subjects from 6 global collaborators. The dataset comprised deeply sampled blood TCRbeta repertoires from subjects exposed to, actively infected with, or recovered from COVID-19. Where available, HLA class I and class II types were taken from metadata supplied by the sample provider and were not determined by assay-based typing.

Broader findings and caveats from the paper: How much clinical and demographic metadata was included differed by source and by participant, and the metadata was provided uncurated.

CDR1 and CDR2, per the germline V gene, are SGHTA and FQGNSA. Reading from cysteine to phenylalanine, the CDR3 counts 14 amino acids. Only the CDR3 DNA stays, 42 bases, in frame from base 1. V was cut back by 5 bases and J by 0 bases, leaving a gap of 7 bases between them. In the prospective study, participants were roughly 18 to 95 years old, resided in fewer than 25 geographic areas of the United States, and were enrolled through a virtual design. Cohort assignment in the prospective study relied on participant-reported clinical history from a screening survey and a study questionnaire. In the prospective study, mobile phlebotomists collected whole blood, serum and a nasopharyngeal or oropharyngeal swab from each participant. Prospective study participants could optionally give additional blood draws and questionnaires over a roughly two-month period. Before DNA extraction, blood samples from the prospective study were shipped at room temperature or frozen.

Concerning this clone itself: Its target antigen remains unknown. No qualities accompany the bases; no much larger clone lies one base away.

TCRbeta CDR3 regions were amplified from genomic DNA using the immunoSEQ Assay, a bias-controlled multiplex PCR. As for the authors' bioinformatics: The number of nucleated cells in each sample was estimated from the amplification of reference gene primers within the assay. Sequence reads were collapsed and filtered to measure the absolute abundance of every unique TCRbeta CDR3 rearrangement. Productive Simpson clonality was computed per sample as the square root of Simpson's diversity index over productive rearrangements. TCRdb stores this immuneACCESS table with in-frame sequences only. Part of the clones is absent; in the studies checked, under half of the shortfall reflects unresolved V genes, and no reason is known for the rest. V and J calls and clone size come straight from that table; D and trimming were deduced from the DNA. The sample has approximately 220,000 clones on record, around 90% of them singletons. Jointly, the top ten make up just over 2.5% of the sample.

Recombination linked TRBV7-2 to TRBJ1-4, with an unclear D gene assignment. The receptor comes from a young woman with acute COVID-19. Sequencing was carried out using PBMCs or T cells enriched from blood (not recorded which). The DNA reads as follows: TGTGCCAGCAGCAAACACGCAACTAATGAAAAACTGTTTTTT. Translated, it reads CASSKHATNEKLFF.